This note documents a single TCR beta chain sequence. These data originate in a study of shared clonotypes between healthy human individuals. The CDR3 covers 16 residues. Germline CDR1 SNHLY, CDR2 FYNNEI. V lost 2 bases, J lost 5 bases, and 16 bases lay in between. Each cell subset's genomic DNA was divided evenly among several immunoSEQ plates. The data were produced by immunoSEQ multiplex PCR, yet TCRdb's version contains in-frame clones alone and is incomplete. The sample contains about 2.3 million clones, over 90% of which appear only once. V and J are TRBV2 and TRBJ2-1; either TRBD1 or TRBD2 may fit D (6 bases each). This sequence originates from a man between 18 and 35 years old in good health. Some clones in this sample may be carry-over from other donors' samples. The sample comprised naive CD4+ T cells from PBMCs. Subset denoted: CD45RA+ positively selected. The DNA of the CDR3 is TGTGCCAGCAGTGAACGGGGGCGGGAAGCGGACAATGAGCAGTTCTTC. Residues: CASSERGREADNEQFF.